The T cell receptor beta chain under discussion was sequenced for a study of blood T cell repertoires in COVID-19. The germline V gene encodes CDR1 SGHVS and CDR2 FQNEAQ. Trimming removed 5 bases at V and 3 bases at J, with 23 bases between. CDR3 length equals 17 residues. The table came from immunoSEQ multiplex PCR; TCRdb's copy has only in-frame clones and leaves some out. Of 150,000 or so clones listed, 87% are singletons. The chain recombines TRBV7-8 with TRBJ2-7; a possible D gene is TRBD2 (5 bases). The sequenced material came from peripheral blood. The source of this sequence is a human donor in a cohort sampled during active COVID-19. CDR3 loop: CASSPPRGISINYEQYF. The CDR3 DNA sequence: TGTGCCAGCAGCCCACCTAGAGGGATCTCTATCAACTACGAGCAGTACTTC.